The 8 T cell receptor beta chains in this list originate from one sample, sequenced in a study of T-cell memory formation after mild COVID-19. In TCRdb, the 5' RACE reads were re-called with MiXCR into one record per CDR3 protein. The sample carries about 360,000 distinct CDR3 sequences, under 15% recorded once. Material: PBMCs or a T cell subset sorted from them (not recorded which). All receptors derive from a man between 18 and 29 years old who had mild COVID-19 (a few samples of this study predate the infection). Cell type and time point are not known.

The chain couples TRBV6-2 or TRBV6-3 to TRBJ1-5; TRBD1 is a possible D gene (6 bases). The CDR3 runs 17 residues. Germline V gene lookup returns CDR1 MNHEY and CDR2 SVGEGT. V was pared by 2 bases and J by 4 bases, with 18 bases between. In DNA form, the CDR3 reads TGTGCCAGCAGTTACCCCCCAACAGGAGGGGGAAATCAGCCCCAGCATTTT. The encoded protein is CASSYPPTGGGNQPQHF.

The chain has TRBV18 and TRBJ2-7; unclear D gene. Germline CDR1 reads KGHSH; CDR2 reads LQKENI. There are 13 residues in the CDR3. V gave up 4 bases and J gave up 3 bases, with 10 bases separating them. CDR3 DNA sequence: TGTGCCAGCTCACGGGAAAGGGACTACGAGCAGTACTTC. Translation gives CASSRERDYEQYF. Full variable domain (outside the CDR3, taken from reference TRBV18 and TRBJ2-7): NAGVMQNPRHLVRRRGQEARLRCSPMKGHSHVYWYRQLPEEGLKFMVYLQKENIIDESGMPKERFSAEFPKEGPSILRIQQVVRGDSAAYFCASSRERDYEQYFGPGTRLTVT.

The V call is TRBV4-1, the J call TRBJ1-3; D gene unclear. The CDR3 extends over 13 amino acids. Trimming removed 1 base at V and 9 bases at J, with 10 bases between. In germline, CDR1 is MGHRA, CDR2 YSYEKL. CDR3 DNA: TGCGCCAGCAGCCAAGGTCGGGTCGGCACCATATATTTT. It codes for CASSQGRVGTIYF.

In its sample, this clonotype was seen a few times. DNA of the CDR3: TGTGCCAGCAGTGTGGAGGACCTTCCGAGGACTGAAGCTTTCTTT. Translation gives CASSVEDLPRTEAFF. The V gene is TRBV2, the J gene TRBJ1-1; D gene uncertain. V was pared by 4 bases and J by 5 bases, with 17 bases between. CDR1 is SNHLY and CDR2 is FYNNEI in the germline V gene. The CDR3 is made up of 15 amino acids.

V is TRBV7-2 and J is TRBJ2-1; 10 bases match TRBD2. Germline CDR1 is SGHTA and CDR2 is FQGNSA. The CDR3 totals 17 residues. J gave up 1 base and V 4 bases, and 7 bases lay outside the gene matches. CDR3 sequence (DNA): TGTGCCAGCAGCTCCCCGGGACTAGCGACTTCCTACAATGAGCAGTTCTTC. It yields the protein CASSSPGLATSYNEQFF.

V gene TRBV7-9 combines with J gene TRBJ2-7; TRBD1 or TRBD2 may be the D gene (5 bases each). CDR3 length equals 14 residues. With 4 bases removed from V and 6 bases from J, the gap between germline ends came to 16 bases. CDR1 is SEHNR, CDR2 FQNEAQ, per germline (reference sequence). The CDR3 nucleotides read TGTGCCAGCAGCTCAACACGGGGCCACACCGAGCAGTACGTC. It encodes CASSSTRGHTEQYV.

This chain connects TRBV29-1 to TRBJ1-5; no reliable D call. Deletions cut 4 bases from V and 3 bases from J, with 7 bases between. Germline CDR1 reads SQVTM; CDR2 reads ANQGSEA. The CDR3 covers 12 residues. In DNA form, the CDR3 reads TGCAGCGTTGGGGATCCCAATCAGCCCCAGCATTTT. It is translated as CSVGDPNQPQHF.

This clonotype has more than one count but fewer than ten. The CDR3 DNA sequence: TGCAGTTGTACCGAGAACTATGGCTACACCTTC. Its translation is CSCTENYGYTF. The rearrangement uses TRBV29-1 and TRBJ1-2; D uncertain. Germline values: CDR1 SQVTM, CDR2 ANQGSEA. The CDR3 consists of 11 residues. Full variable domain (remainder filled in from reference TRBV29-1 and TRBJ1-2): SAVISQKPSRDICQRGTSLTIQCQVDSQVTMMFWYRQQPGQSLTLIATANQGSEATYESGFVIDKFPISRPNLTFSTLTVSNMSPEDSSIYLCSCTENYGYTFGSGTRLTVV.